These T cell receptor beta chains were read from a single sample in a study of blood T cell repertoires in COVID-19. The table came from immunoSEQ multiplex PCR; TCRdb's copy has only in-frame clones and leaves some out. The table has roughly 150,000 clones, 84% seen once. Sequenced: PBMCs or T cells enriched from blood (not recorded which). These receptors originate from a man between 45 and 60 years old in a cohort exposed to, infected with or recovered from COVID-19 (not recorded which). Both conserved end residues are part of each CDR3. The D gene is left open where the match is weak. For some rows the clone size is stated as once, few or many, or as a class when expanded; others skip it.

V	J	size	D	DNA	CDR3
TRBV7-9	TRBJ1-3	.	.	TGTGCCAGCAGTCGTCGGGGCTCTGGAAACACCATATATTTT	CASSRRGSGNTIYF
TRBV18	TRBJ1-4	few	.	TGTGCCAGCTCCCAACGACAGACTAATGAAAAACTGTTTTTT	CASSQRQTNEKLFF
TRBV11-1	TRBJ2-3	.	TRBD2	TGTGCCAGCAGACCTCCTAGCGGGAGAGGGGATACGCAGTATTTT	CASRPPSGRGDTQYF
TRBV6-5	TRBJ2-2	.	TRBD2	TGTGCCAGCAGTAGGACTAGCGGGACCGGGGAGCTGTTTTTT	CASSRTSGTGELFF
TRBV5-5	TRBJ1-1	.	.	TGTGCCAGCAGCTTGTACGGAGGCACTGAAGCTTTCTTT	CASSLYGGTEAFF
TRBV9	TRBJ2-7	.	TRBD1	TGTGCCAGCAGCGGATGGACAGGGGGCGAGCAGTACTTC	CASSGWTGGEQYF
TRBV15	TRBJ1-1	.	.	TGTGCCACCAGCAGAGACAGGTGGAACACTGAAGCTTTCTTT	CATSRDRWNTEAFF
TRBV6-2/TRBV6-3	TRBJ1-2	.	.	TGTGCCAGCAGCCCTGACAGCTTCTATGGCTACACCTTC	CASSPDSFYGYTF
TRBV28	TRBJ1-1	.	.	TGTGCCAGCAGTTTAAATGCGCTACTGAACACTGAAGCTTTCTTT	CASSLNALLNTEAFF
TRBV5-1	TRBJ2-3	.	TRBD2	TGCGCCAGCAGCTTATTCGGGGGGAGGGCCAAAAGGACAGATACGCAGTATTTT	CASSLFGGRAKRTDTQYF
TRBV12-3/TRBV12-4	TRBJ1-1	.	.	TGTGCCAGCGGGGGCCTCGCCAACACTGAAGCTTTCTTT	CASGGLANTEAFF
TRBV5-4	TRBJ2-7	.	.	TGTGCCAGCAGCAGCCCCGGGTTTCGCGAGCAGTACTTC	CASSSPGFREQYF